These T cell receptor beta chains were read from a single sample in a study of blood T cell repertoires in COVID-19. Sequenced by immunoSEQ multiplex PCR; TCRdb stores in-frame clones only, minus some. The data hold 650,000 to 800,000 clones, with just under 90% observed a single time. The material sequenced was peripheral blood. The receptors originated from a woman younger than 30 with acute or convalescent COVID-19. Both conserved end residues are part of each CDR3. The D gene is left open where the match is weak. The size field is filled for only some rows; it gives once, few, many or a size class.

V gene: TRBV10-3; clone size: .; J gene: TRBJ2-7; D gene: .; CDR3 DNA: TGTGCCATAAACCCGGACAGTGACTCCTACGAGCAGTACTTC; CDR3 protein: CAINPDSDSYEQYF
V gene: TRBV5-1; clone size: .; J gene: TRBJ2-4; D gene: TRBD2; CDR3 DNA: TGCGCCAGCAGCCTCGGGGGGGCCGTCAAAAACATTCAGTACTTC; CDR3 protein: CASSLGGAVKNIQYF
V gene: TRBV5-1; clone size: .; J gene: TRBJ1-4; D gene: TRBD1; CDR3 DNA: TGCGCCAGCAGCCGGGTGGGACAGGGGCCCACTAATGAAAAACTGTTTTTT; CDR3 protein: CASSRVGQGPTNEKLFF
V gene: TRBV30; clone size: once; J gene: TRBJ1-1; D gene: .; CDR3 DNA: TGTGCCTGGAGTGTAAGGGGCGGTCGGCGCAAGAGCACTGAAGCTTTCTTT; CDR3 protein: CAWSVRGGRRKSTEAFF
V gene: TRBV4-3; clone size: .; J gene: TRBJ1-4; D gene: TRBD1; CDR3 DNA: TGCGCCAGCAGCAAAAGGGGGCAGGGTGAAAAACTGTTTTTT; CDR3 protein: CASSKRGQGEKLFF
V gene: TRBV9; clone size: .; J gene: TRBJ1-2; D gene: .; CDR3 DNA: TGTGCCAGCAGCGTTAGTCAGGGAATTAACTATGGCTACACCTTC; CDR3 protein: CASSVSQGINYGYTF
V gene: TRBV18; clone size: .; J gene: TRBJ1-6; D gene: .; CDR3 DNA: TGTGCCAGCTCCCCTTCCTCCTATAATTCACCCCTCCACTTT; CDR3 protein: CASSPSSYNSPLHF
V gene: TRBV5-8; clone size: .; J gene: TRBJ1-4; D gene: TRBD1; CDR3 DNA: TGTGCCAGCAGCGTCGGGACAGGTCTGGGGACTAATGAAAAACTGTTTTTT; CDR3 protein: CASSVGTGLGTNEKLFF
V gene: TRBV6-4; clone size: .; J gene: TRBJ2-5; D gene: TRBD2; CDR3 DNA: TGTGCCAGCAGTCGTAGCGGGGGATCCGGGGAGACCCAGTACTTC; CDR3 protein: CASSRSGGSGETQYF
V gene: TRBV12-3/TRBV12-4; clone size: .; J gene: TRBJ2-7; D gene: .; CDR3 DNA: TGTGCCAGCAGTTTAAGTCGGGTCGACGAGCAGTACTTC; CDR3 protein: CASSLSRVDEQYF
V gene: TRBV21-1; clone size: .; J gene: TRBJ1-1; D gene: .; CDR3 DNA: TGTGCCAGCAGCCTCCCCGGACAGGGGAAGGACACTGAAGCTTTCTTT; CDR3 protein: CASSLPGQGKDTEAFF
V gene: TRBV20-1; clone size: .; J gene: TRBJ1-1; D gene: .; CDR3 DNA: TGCAGTGCACTTTATTTCACTGAAGCTTTCTTT; CDR3 protein: CSALYFTEAFF
V gene: TRBV3-1/TRBV3-2; clone size: .; J gene: TRBJ1-2; D gene: TRBD1; CDR3 DNA: TGTGCCAGCAGCCAAGATTCGGGACAGGGGGCTGGCTACACCTTC; CDR3 protein: CASSQDSGQGAGYTF
V gene: TRBV7-6; clone size: .; J gene: TRBJ1-6; D gene: .; CDR3 DNA: TGTGCCAGCAGCTTAGCGCTAGGAGCACCCCTCCACTTT; CDR3 protein: CASSLALGAPLHF
V gene: TRBV23-1; clone size: .; J gene: TRBJ2-7; D gene: .; CDR3 DNA: TGCGCCAGCATTCTGGACAGCTACGAGCAGTACTTC; CDR3 protein: CASILDSYEQYF
V gene: TRBV5-1; clone size: once; J gene: TRBJ2-7; D gene: .; CDR3 DNA: TGCGCCAGCAGCTTGACAGGAGCCTACGAGCAGTACTTC; CDR3 protein: CASSLTGAYEQYF
V gene: TRBV7-9; clone size: .; J gene: TRBJ2-7; D gene: TRBD2; CDR3 DNA: TGTGCCAGCAGCCCCCGGGACTACTCCTACGAGCAGTACTTC; CDR3 protein: CASSPRDYSYEQYF
V gene: TRBV2; clone size: .; J gene: TRBJ2-3; D gene: TRBD2; CDR3 DNA: TGTGCCAGCATCCCTAGCGGGGGGGGTGATACGCAGTATTTT; CDR3 protein: CASIPSGGGDTQYF
V gene: TRBV12-5; clone size: .; J gene: TRBJ1-2; D gene: .; CDR3 DNA: TGTGCTAGTGGTTTGACGAACCTACACGGACTTTCTGTTAGCTACACCTTC; CDR3 protein: CASGLTNLHGLSVSYTF
V gene: TRBV28; clone size: .; J gene: TRBJ1-2; D gene: TRBD1; CDR3 DNA: TGTGCCAGCAGTTTTATTCAGGGGGCAATCACCTTC; CDR3 protein: CASSFIQGAITF
V gene: TRBV19; clone size: once; J gene: TRBJ1-5; D gene: .; CDR3 DNA: TGTGCCAGTAGTATAGGGGGTCGGGGTCAGCCCCAGCATTTT; CDR3 protein: CASSIGGRGQPQHF
V gene: TRBV4-1; clone size: .; J gene: TRBJ2-2; D gene: TRBD1; CDR3 DNA: TGCGCCAGCAGCCGGGGGACAGGGGACACCGGGGAGCTGTTTTTT; CDR3 protein: CASSRGTGDTGELFF
V gene: TRBV2; clone size: .; J gene: TRBJ1-2; D gene: TRBD1; CDR3 DNA: TGTGCCAGCAGGGTACAGGGGGCCTATGGCTACACCTTC; CDR3 protein: CASRVQGAYGYTF
V gene: TRBV13; clone size: .; J gene: TRBJ2-7; D gene: TRBD2; CDR3 DNA: TGTGCCAGCAGCTCCCTCGGTCGGGGAGGGACGAAGCACGAGCAGTACTTC; CDR3 protein: CASSSLGRGGTKHEQYF
V gene: TRBV5-1; clone size: .; J gene: TRBJ2-6; D gene: .; CDR3 DNA: TGCGCCAGCAGCCAGGACGGGAACTCTGGGGCCAACGTCCTGACTTTC; CDR3 protein: CASSQDGNSGANVLTF
V gene: TRBV12-3/TRBV12-4; clone size: .; J gene: TRBJ2-3; D gene: .; CDR3 DNA: TGTGCCAGCAGTGACACCCTGGGTCTAACGCAGTATTTT; CDR3 protein: CASSDTLGLTQYF
V gene: TRBV6-5; clone size: .; J gene: TRBJ2-3; D gene: TRBD2; CDR3 DNA: TGTGCCAGCAGGGGACTAGCGGTTGGCACAGATACGCAGTATTTT; CDR3 protein: CASRGLAVGTDTQYF
V gene: TRBV6-2/TRBV6-3; clone size: .; J gene: TRBJ1-2; D gene: TRBD1; CDR3 DNA: TGTGCCAGCAGTTTGCAACAGGGGACTAACTATGGCTACACCTTC; CDR3 protein: CASSLQQGTNYGYTF
V gene: TRBV18; clone size: .; J gene: TRBJ1-1; D gene: TRBD1; CDR3 DNA: TGTGCCAGCTCACCACGGACAGGGGGAGGCACTGAAGCTTTCTTT; CDR3 protein: CASSPRTGGGTEAFF
V gene: TRBV24-1; clone size: .; J gene: TRBJ1-2; D gene: .; CDR3 DNA: TGTGCCACCAGTGTTGGAGGCGAGGGCTACACCTTC; CDR3 protein: CATSVGGEGYTF
V gene: TRBV7-2; clone size: .; J gene: TRBJ1-2; D gene: TRBD1; CDR3 DNA: TGTGCCAGCAGTTTACAGGGGAATAACTATGGCTACACCTTC; CDR3 protein: CASSLQGNNYGYTF
V gene: TRBV20-1; clone size: .; J gene: TRBJ1-5; D gene: .; CDR3 DNA: TGCAGTGCTAGTGGCGGAGGCAGGAGTTTCAGCAATCAGCCCCAGCATTTT; CDR3 protein: CSASGGGRSFSNQPQHF
V gene: TRBV4-1; clone size: .; J gene: TRBJ1-5; D gene: .; CDR3 DNA: TGCGCCAGCAGCCAAGTAGCGGGGGTCAATCAGCCCCAGCATTTT; CDR3 protein: CASSQVAGVNQPQHF
V gene: TRBV12-3/TRBV12-4; clone size: .; J gene: TRBJ1-2; D gene: .; CDR3 DNA: TGTGCCAGCAGTTTAGGAGGGACTGGTGGCTACACCTTC; CDR3 protein: CASSLGGTGGYTF
V gene: TRBV25-1; clone size: .; J gene: TRBJ2-1; D gene: TRBD1; CDR3 DNA: TGTGCCAGCAGTGAGAGGACAGGGCGAGGGTCCTACAATGAGCAGTTCTTC; CDR3 protein: CASSERTGRGSYNEQFF
V gene: TRBV5-1; clone size: once; J gene: TRBJ2-2; D gene: TRBD2; CDR3 DNA: TGCGCCAGCAGCTACCAGAGCGGGGGGGCCAGCGGGGAGCTGTTTTTT; CDR3 protein: CASSYQSGGASGELFF
V gene: TRBV19; clone size: .; J gene: TRBJ2-2; D gene: TRBD2; CDR3 DNA: TGTGCCAGTAGTATAGAGCAGGAGGTGATAGTCGCGGGGGCGAACACCGGGGAGCTGTTTTTT; CDR3 protein: CASSIEQEVIVAGANTGELFF
V gene: TRBV5-5; clone size: .; J gene: TRBJ1-4; D gene: .; CDR3 DNA: TGTGCCAGCAGCTTGATCTTCAGGGTCGAAAAACTGTTTTTT; CDR3 protein: CASSLIFRVEKLFF
V gene: TRBV29-1; clone size: .; J gene: TRBJ2-3; D gene: .; CDR3 DNA: TGCAGCGTTCAAAGGTCTGGCGGGGCTCGTGGGGATACGCAGTATTTT; CDR3 protein: CSVQRSGGARGDTQYF
V gene: TRBV27; clone size: .; J gene: TRBJ2-7; D gene: .; CDR3 DNA: TGTGCCAGCAGTATATCTAACTCCTACGAGCAGTACTTC; CDR3 protein: CASSISNSYEQYF
V gene: TRBV5-1; clone size: .; J gene: TRBJ1-3; D gene: .; CDR3 DNA: TGCGCCAGCAGCTCTCAACACGGGAGCGGAAACACCATATATTTT; CDR3 protein: CASSSQHGSGNTIYF
V gene: TRBV2; clone size: once; J gene: TRBJ2-5; D gene: TRBD1; CDR3 DNA: TGTGCCAGCTCTATAGGACAGGGCCTGGGAGAGACCCAGTACTTC; CDR3 protein: CASSIGQGLGETQYF
V gene: TRBV19; clone size: .; J gene: TRBJ2-1; D gene: TRBD2; CDR3 DNA: TGTGCCAGTACTAATAGGCGGGGGGGCCACGATGGGCAGTTCTTC; CDR3 protein: CASTNRRGGHDGQFF
V gene: TRBV7-8; clone size: .; J gene: TRBJ2-5; D gene: .; CDR3 DNA: TGTGCCAGCAGCTTAGTTGGAGGGTGGAAGCAAGAGACCCAGTACTTC; CDR3 protein: CASSLVGGWKQETQYF
V gene: TRBV4-1; clone size: .; J gene: TRBJ1-4; D gene: .; CDR3 DNA: TGCGCCAGCAGCCAACCAGTCTTCGGGAATGAAAAACTGTTTTTT; CDR3 protein: CASSQPVFGNEKLFF